These 3 T cell receptor beta chains were all obtained from the same sample, sequenced in a study of CD8+CD57+ T cells in acquired aplastic anemia. Patients chosen for sequencing had CD8+CD57+ cells that had expanded, as shown by flow cytometry. Genomic DNA acted as the template from which TCR beta VDJ combination and CDR3 sequence profiling were carried out. Using its own MiXCR run on the reads, TCRdb lists one record per CDR3 protein. The table lists about 470,000 distinct CDR3 sequences, approximately 32% of them singletons, with under 0.95% in the top ten. The specimen sequenced was sorted CD4+, CD8+, or CD8+CD57+ T cells (not recorded which) from PBMCs. The receptors come from a human donor with aplastic anemia.

The chain has TRBV14 and TRBJ2-1; no clear D. The V gene lost 0 bases and the J gene lost 4 bases, with 16 bases spanning the gap. The CDR3 has 17 amino acids. The germline V gene has CDR1 SGHDN and CDR2 FVKESK. CDR3 protein: CASSQELVGRQYNEQFF. The CDR3 DNA sequence: TGTGCCAGCAGCCAAGAGCTCGTGGGCAGGCAATACAATGAGCAGTTCTTC.

This clonotype has only a few counts. V is TRBV5-8 and J is TRBJ1-1; D may be TRBD1 (5 bases). Germline V gene lookup returns CDR1 SGHTS and CDR2 YDEGEE. V was pared by 0 bases and J by 3 bases, with 12 bases between. The CDR3 is made up of 15 amino acids. The CDR3 bases are TGTGCCAGCAGCTTGGAGGGGATGACTTACACTGAAGCTTTCTTT. This translates into CASSLEGMTYTEAFF.

This clonotype was counted many times. The chain is built from TRBV19 and TRBJ1-2; TRBD1 matches at 9 bases. Germline CDR1 is LNHDA and CDR2 is SQIVND (reference sequence). The CDR3 totals 15 residues. V trimming: 6 bases; J trimming: 4 bases; junction bases outside the gene matches: 9. CDR3 sequence: CASRWTGVSFYGYTF. DNA of the CDR3: TGTGCCAGTAGGTGGACAGGGGTTAGCTTCTATGGCTACACCTTC.